The 9 T cell receptor beta chains presented below share a single source sample, sequenced in a study of siplizumab effects on memory and regulatory T cells. Measured with immunoSEQ multiplex PCR; TCRdb has only the in-frame clones, and not every one. The table records tens of thousands of clones, roughly 87% of them present only once. Sequencing was done on a sample of naive CD8+ T cells sorted from blood. The origin of the receptors is a human donor in good health.

V and J are TRBV7-9 and TRBJ2-7; 11 nucleotides match TRBD2. Germline V CDR1 and CDR2: SEHNR, FQNEAQ (reference sequence). The CDR3 extends over 16 amino acids. Trimming cost V 5 bases and J 2 bases; bases outside gene matches: 8. This CDR3 is CASSKLAGDSPYEQYF. Here the CDR3 DNA reads TGTGCCAGCAGCAAACTAGCGGGAGATTCCCCCTACGAGCAGTACTTC.

The gene calls are TRBV5-6 and TRBJ2-7, with 9 nucleotides matching TRBD2. Germline-derived CDR1 and CDR2 are SGHDT and YYEEEE. This CDR3 has 15 residues. J was trimmed by 2 bases and V by 0 bases; bases with no gene match: 3. The DNA of the CDR3 is TGTGCCAGCAGCTTGGCTAGCGGGGCAACCTACGAGCAGTACTTC. Translation: CASSLASGATYEQYF.

The chain combines TRBV5-1 with TRBJ2-3; TRBD2 is a possible D gene (5 bases). The CDR3 is 16 residues long. V was shortened by 5 bases and J by 2 bases, with 18 bases between the two germline ends. Germline CDR1 reads SGHRS; CDR2 reads YFSETQ. CDR3 residues: CASRLGGSSHTDTQYF. CDR3 sequence (DNA): TGCGCCAGCAGGCTTGGAGGTAGCTCCCACACAGATACGCAGTATTTT. Complete variable domain (other parts from reference TRBV5-1 and TRBJ2-3): KAGVTQTPRYLIKTRGQQVTLSCSPISGHRSVSWYQQTPGQGLQFLFEYFSETQRNKGNFPGRFSGRQFSNSRSEMNVSTLELGDSALYLCASRLGGSSHTDTQYFGPGTRLTVL.

The chain is built from TRBV19 and TRBJ2-1, with 10 bases matching TRBD2. This CDR3 spans 13 amino acids. Germline CDR1 is LNHDA and CDR2 is SQIVND (reference sequence). V was pared by 10 bases and J by 4 bases, with 4 bases of the junction left unmatched. The CDR3 nucleotides are TGTGCCACCGGAGCGGGAGGGTACAATGAGCAGTTCTTC. Its protein product is CATGAGGYNEQFF.

The table lists this clone with a few counts. The J gene is TRBJ1-5, the V gene TRBV5-1, with a possible D match to TRBD1 (5 bases). The germline V gene has CDR1 SGHRS and CDR2 YFSETQ. The CDR3 contains 17 residues. Trimming removed 0 bases at V and 0 bases at J, with 13 bases between. The CDR3: CASSLDGGDHSNQPQHF. The CDR3 region has the DNA TGCGCCAGCAGCTTGGACGGGGGGGACCATAGCAATCAGCCCCAGCATTTT.

The chain carries TRBV4-1 and TRBJ2-7; TRBD2 is a possible D gene (5 bases). The CDR3 consists of 13 residues. Germline values: CDR1 MGHRA, CDR2 YSYEKL. V was cut by 0 bases and J by 7 bases, with 10 bases left in between. CDR3 sequence: CASSQENGVEQYF. CDR3 DNA: TGCGCCAGCAGCCAAGAAAACGGGGTGGAGCAGTACTTC.

The chain is built from TRBV5-5 and TRBJ2-1, with TRBD1 matching over 7 bases. CDR1 is SGHKS, CDR2 YYEKEE, per germline (reference sequence). The ends lost 5 bases at V and 2 bases at J; junction bases unmatched: 7. The CDR3 has 15 amino acids. Here the CDR3 reads CASRRWDSTYNEQFF. CDR3 sequence (DNA): TGTGCCAGCAGGCGATGGGACAGCACCTACAATGAGCAGTTCTTC.

The DNA for the CDR3 is TGTGCCAGCAGCAGGGGGGTGAACACTGAAGCTTTCTTT. Translated: CASSRGVNTEAFF. This sequence joins TRBV5-6 and TRBJ1-1, with D perhaps TRBD1 (6 bases). Looked up from germline, CDR1 is SGHDT and CDR2 is YYEEEE. The CDR3 consists of 13 residues. V was clipped by 4 bases and J by 0 bases, with 7 bases between them.

This chain joins TRBV4-1 and TRBJ2-3; D possibly corresponds to TRBD2 (5 bases). The CDR3 is made up of 19 amino acids. Trimming took 3 bases from V and 0 from J, leaving 22 bases between them. The germline V gene encodes CDR1 MGHRA and CDR2 YSYEKL. DNA for the CDR3: TGCGCCAGCAGCCATCGGACCCGGGAAGCGGTAGGGAGCACAGATACGCAGTATTTT. As protein: CASSHRTREAVGSTDTQYF.